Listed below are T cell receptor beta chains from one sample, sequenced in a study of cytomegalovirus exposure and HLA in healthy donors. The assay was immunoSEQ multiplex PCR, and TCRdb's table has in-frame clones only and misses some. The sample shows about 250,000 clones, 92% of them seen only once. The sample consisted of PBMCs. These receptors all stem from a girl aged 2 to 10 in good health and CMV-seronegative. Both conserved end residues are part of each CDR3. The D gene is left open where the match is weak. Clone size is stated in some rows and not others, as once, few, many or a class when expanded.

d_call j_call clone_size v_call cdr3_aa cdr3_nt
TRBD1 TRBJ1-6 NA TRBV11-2 CASSFGQVNSPLHF TGTGCCAGCAGCTTCGGACAGGTTAATTCACCCCTCCACTTT
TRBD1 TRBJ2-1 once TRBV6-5 CASSYGQGSPNEQFF TGTGCCAGCAGTTACGGACAGGGAAGCCCCAATGAGCAGTTCTTC
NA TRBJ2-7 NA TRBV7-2 CASSLVVAYEQYF TGTGCCAGCAGCTTAGTGGTAGCGTACGAGCAGTACTTC
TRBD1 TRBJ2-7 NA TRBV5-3 CARNQSGGCSYEQYF TGTGCCAGAAACCAATCAGGGGGATGCTCCTACGAGCAGTACTTC
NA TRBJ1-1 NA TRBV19 CASRRGGNTEAFF TGTGCCAGTAGAAGAGGGGGGAACACTGAAGCTTTCTTT
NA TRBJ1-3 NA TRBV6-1 CASLSGNTIYF TGTGCCAGTCTCTCTGGAAACACCATATATTTT
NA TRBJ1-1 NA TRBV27 CASSFTGNTEAFF TGTGCCAGCAGTTTCACAGGGAACACTGAAGCTTTCTTT
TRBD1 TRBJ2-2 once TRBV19 CASSSPLRMTGSGELFF TGTGCCAGTAGTTCGCCCTTACGAATGACAGGGTCCGGGGAGCTGTTTTTT
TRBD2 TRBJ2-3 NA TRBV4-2 CASSQAEQLAALDTQYF TGTGCCAGCAGCCAAGCAGAACAACTAGCGGCCCTGGATACGCAGTATTTT
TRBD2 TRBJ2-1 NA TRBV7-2 CASSSSGGLGNEQFF TGTGCCAGCAGCTCTAGCGGGGGGCTGGGAAATGAGCAGTTCTTC
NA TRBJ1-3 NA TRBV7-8 CASSSADRNTIYF TGTGCCAGCAGCTCAGCCGACAGAAACACCATATATTTT
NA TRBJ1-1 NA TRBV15 CATSRLLGGNTEAFF TGTGCCACCAGCAGACTCCTGGGGGGGAACACTGAAGCTTTCTTT
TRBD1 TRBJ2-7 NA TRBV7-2 CASRGQGFGSYEQYF TGTGCCAGCAGAGGACAGGGGTTCGGGAGCTACGAGCAGTACTTC
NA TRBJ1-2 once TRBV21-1 CASSIHGGHGYTF TGTGCCAGCAGCATCCATGGGGGCCATGGCTACACCTTC
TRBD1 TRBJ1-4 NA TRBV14 CASSQATGSDEKLFF TGTGCCAGCAGCCAAGCGACAGGGTCGGATGAAAAACTGTTTTTT
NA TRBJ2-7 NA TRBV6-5 CASSYGDISYEQYF TGTGCCAGCAGTTACGGTGACATCTCCTACGAGCAGTACTTC
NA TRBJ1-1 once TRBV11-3 CASSLGAANTEAFF TGTGCCAGCAGCTTAGGAGCCGCCAACACTGAAGCTTTCTTT
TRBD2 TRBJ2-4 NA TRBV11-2 CASTDWKRDKNIQYF TGTGCCAGCACCGACTGGAAGCGGGATAAAAACATTCAGTACTTC
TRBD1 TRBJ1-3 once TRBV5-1 CASSLSGTGRDTIYF TGCGCCAGCAGCTTGTCCGGGACAGGGAGGGACACCATATATTTT
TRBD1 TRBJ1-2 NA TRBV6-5 CASSYRGLHYGYTF TGTGCCAGCAGTTACAGGGGGCTTCACTATGGCTACACCTTC
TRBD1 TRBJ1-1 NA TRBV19 CASSVAGGGTEAFF TGTGCCAGTAGTGTAGCAGGGGGAGGCACTGAAGCTTTCTTT
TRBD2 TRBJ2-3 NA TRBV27 CASSLLASGGVKYF TGTGCCAGCAGTTTACTGGCTAGCGGGGGAGTGAAGTATTTT
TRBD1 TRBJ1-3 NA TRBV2 CASVGDRVGNTIYF TGTGCCAGCGTAGGGGACAGGGTTGGAAACACCATATATTTT
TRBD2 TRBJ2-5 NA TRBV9 CASSGEGSQETQYF TGTGCCAGCAGCGGGGAGGGTTCCCAAGAGACCCAGTACTTC
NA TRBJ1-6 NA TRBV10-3 CAISEEQYNSPLHF TGTGCCATCAGTGAAGAACAGTATAATTCACCCCTCCACTTT
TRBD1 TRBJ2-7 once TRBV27 CASSPYPGQKLHEQYF TGTGCCAGCAGTCCGTACCCGGGACAGAAGCTCCACGAGCAGTACTTC
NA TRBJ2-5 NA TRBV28 CASSSLLYGAWAGEQYF TGTGCCAGCAGTTCGCTACTATATGGCGCCTGGGCGGGTGAGCAGTACTTC
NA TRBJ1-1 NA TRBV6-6 CASIELRRRLNTEAFF TGTGCCAGCATCGAACTACGGAGAAGGTTGAACACTGAAGCTTTCTTT
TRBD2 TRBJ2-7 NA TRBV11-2 CASSFQRELYEQYF TGTGCCAGCAGCTTCCAGCGGGAGTTGTACGAGCAGTACTTC
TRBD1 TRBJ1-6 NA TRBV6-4 CASSGQGSNSPLHF TGTGCCAGCAGCGGACAGGGGAGTAATTCACCCCTCCACTTT
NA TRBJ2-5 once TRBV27 CASARGYSQETQYF TGTGCCAGCGCCAGGGGCTATAGCCAAGAGACCCAGTACTTC
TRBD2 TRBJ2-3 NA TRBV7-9 CATELAGGSTDTQYF TGTGCCACTGAACTAGCGGGGGGCAGCACAGATACGCAGTATTTT
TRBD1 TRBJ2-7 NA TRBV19 CASSPLGQGNYEQYF TGTGCCAGTAGCCCGTTAGGACAGGGAAACTACGAGCAGTACTTC
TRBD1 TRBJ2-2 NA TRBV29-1 CSVRGQGSTGELFF TGCAGCGTTAGGGGACAGGGTTCCACCGGGGAGCTGTTTTTT
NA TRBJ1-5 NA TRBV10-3 CATAPGGASNQPQHF TGTGCCACGGCCCCGGGGGGGGCAAGCAATCAGCCCCAGCATTTT
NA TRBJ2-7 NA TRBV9 CASSVVAGPPYEQYF TGTGCCAGCAGCGTAGTTGCGGGACCGCCCTACGAGCAGTACTTC
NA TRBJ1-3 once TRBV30 CAWKAGSGNTIYF TGTGCCTGGAAGGCAGGGTCTGGAAACACCATATATTTT
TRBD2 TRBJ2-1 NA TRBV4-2 CASSQGLGLAGGRSYNEQFF TGTGCCAGCAGCCAAGGCCTTGGACTAGCGGGAGGGCGTTCCTACAATGAGCAGTTCTTC
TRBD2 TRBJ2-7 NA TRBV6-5 CASSPTGTGLREQYF TGTGCCAGCAGCCCCACCGGGACGGGACTACGGGAGCAGTACTTC
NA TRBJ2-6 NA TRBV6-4 CASYPGLQPGANVLTF TGTGCCAGCTACCCGGGACTTCAACCTGGGGCCAACGTCCTGACTTTC
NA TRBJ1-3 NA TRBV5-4 CASSRFANSGNTIYF TGTGCCAGCAGCCGATTCGCGAACTCTGGAAACACCATATATTTT
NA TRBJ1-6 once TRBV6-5 CASSYSRQGTAPLHF TGTGCCAGCAGTTACTCTCGGCAGGGGACGGCACCCCTCCACTTT
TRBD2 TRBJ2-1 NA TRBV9 CASSERGGIYNEQFF TGTGCCAGCAGCGAGCGGGGGGGAATTTACAATGAGCAGTTCTTC
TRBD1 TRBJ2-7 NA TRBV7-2 CASSRRGTGYYEQYF TGTGCCAGCAGTCGACGGGGGACAGGGTACTACGAGCAGTACTTC
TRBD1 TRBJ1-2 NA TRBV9 CASSVGAGQAGDGYTF TGTGCCAGCAGCGTAGGGGCGGGACAGGCCGGAGATGGCTACACCTTC
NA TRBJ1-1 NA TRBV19 CASSMLRLSNTEAFF TGTGCCAGTAGTATGCTAAGACTTTCGAACACTGAAGCTTTCTTT
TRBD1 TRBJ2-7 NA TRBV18 CASSPATGGYEQYF TGTGCCAGCTCACCCGCGACAGGGGGTTACGAGCAGTACTTC
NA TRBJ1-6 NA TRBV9 CASSKGEGSSPLHF TGTGCCAGCAGCAAAGGGGAGGGGAGTTCACCCCTCCACTTT
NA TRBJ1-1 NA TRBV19 CASSMVDSEAFF TGTGCCAGTAGTATGGTTGACAGTGAAGCTTTCTTT
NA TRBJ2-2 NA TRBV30 CAWSDSMNGELFF TGTGCCTGGAGTGACAGTATGAACGGGGAGCTGTTTTTT
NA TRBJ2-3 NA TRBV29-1 CSVEVGDNLPDTQYF TGCAGCGTTGAAGTCGGGGACAATCTCCCAGATACGCAGTATTTT
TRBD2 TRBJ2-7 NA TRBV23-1 CASSHPRRTSIYEQYF TGCGCCAGCAGTCACCCGCGGCGGACTAGCATCTACGAGCAGTACTTC
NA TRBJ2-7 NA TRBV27 CASSPGGLAYEQYF TGTGCCAGCAGTCCCGGGGGGCTTGCCTACGAGCAGTACTTC
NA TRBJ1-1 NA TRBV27 CASSWGQNTEAFF TGTGCCAGCAGTTGGGGACAGAACACTGAAGCTTTCTTT
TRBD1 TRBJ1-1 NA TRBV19 CASAGQGTAEAFF TGTGCCAGTGCGGGACAGGGCACGGCTGAAGCTTTCTTT
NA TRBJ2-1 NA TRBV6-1 CASRGLDNEQFF TGTGCCAGCAGAGGACTGGACAATGAGCAGTTCTTC
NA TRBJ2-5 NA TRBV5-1 CASSLGGQETQYF TGCGCCAGCAGCTTGGGAGGCCAGGAGACCCAGTACTTC